These 6 T cell receptor beta chains were sequenced from one sample in a study of shared clonotypes between healthy human individuals. The repertoire was sequenced with immunoSEQ multiplex PCR; TCRdb's copy has only in-frame clones and lacks some. The data hold 800,000 or so clones, with approximately 96% observed a single time. CD45RO-negative cells were positively selected for CCR7, leaving out terminally differentiated effector memory CD45RA+ cells. Input material: naive CD8+ T cells sorted from blood. The receptor set was obtained from a man younger than 45 in good health.

The chain uses TRBV7-6 and TRBJ1-1; D is ambiguous. This CDR3 spans 15 amino acids. Deletions cut 1 base from V and 1 base from J, with 10 bases between. Germline-derived CDR1 and CDR2 are SGHVS and FNYEAQ. CDR3 loop: CASSLGRGANTEAFF. CDR3 in DNA: TGTGCCAGCAGCTTAGGTCGGGGAGCGAACACTGAAGCTTTCTTT.

This sequence joins TRBV7-2 and TRBJ2-7; maybe TRBD2 (5 bases). CDR1 is SGHTA and CDR2 is FQGNSA in the germline V gene. The V and J ends lost 10 bases and 1 base respectively, with 14 bases between them. The CDR3 contains 13 residues. CDR3 DNA: TGTGCCATCCGGACTGGCGGTTCCTACGAGCAGTACTTC. It encodes CAIRTGGSYEQYF.

CDR3 in amino acids: CASSSSDRPYEQYF. DNA for the CDR3: TGTGCCAGCAGTTCCTCGGACAGGCCCTACGAGCAGTACTTC. The chain links TRBV27 to TRBJ2-7, with 7 positions matching TRBD1. With 4 bases clipped from V and 2 bases from J, the junction kept 5 bases outside the gene matches. This CDR3 has 14 residues. CDR1 MNHEY and CDR2 SMNVEV come from the germline V gene (reference sequence).

The CDR3 here is CATSRSGVGTITGETQYF. Here the CDR3 DNA reads TGTGCCACCAGCAGGTCCGGGGTTGGGACGATTACGGGGGAGACCCAGTACTTC. The rearrangement uses TRBV15 and TRBJ2-5; D might be TRBD1 or TRBD2, each matching 5 bases. The length of the CDR3 is 18 residues. V gave up 3 bases and J gave up 5 bases, with 25 bases separating them. Per the germline V gene, CDR1 is LNHNV and CDR2 is YYDKDF (reference sequence).

The chain combines TRBV7-9 with TRBJ1-5; tentative D call: TRBD1 (5 bases). V lost 4 bases and J lost 5, with 12 bases in between. CDR1 and CDR2 from the germline V gene are SEHNR and FQNEAQ (reference sequence). The CDR3 has 14 amino acids. Here the CDR3 reads CASSSRDGHQPQHF. Here the CDR3 DNA reads TGTGCCAGCAGCTCCAGGGACGGTCATCAGCCCCAGCATTTT.

Turning to this clone: The sample has other DNA sequences that encode this CDR3 too. The chain carries TRBV9 and TRBJ2-3; D is ambiguous. V shed 0 bases and J shed 0 bases, with 8 bases lying between them. Germline CDR1 is SGDLS and CDR2 is YYNGEE. The CDR3 runs 15 residues. Here the CDR3 DNA reads TGTGCCAGCAGCGTAGACGGTAGTAGCACAGATACGCAGTATTTT. Its protein is CASSVDGSSTDTQYF. Variable domain in full (rest from reference TRBV9 and TRBJ2-3): DSGVTQTPKHLITATGQRVTLRCSPRSGDLSVYWYQQSLDQGLQFLIQYYNGEERAKGNILERFSAQQFPDLHSELNLSSLELGDSALYFCASSVDGSSTDTQYFGPGTRLTVL.